What follows are 20 T cell receptor beta chains derived from one specimen sequenced in a study of blood T cell repertoires in COVID-19. Using immunoSEQ multiplex PCR, the repertoire was profiled, and TCRdb retains in-frame clones only, with some absent. The top ten hold roughly a fifth of the sample, which has approximately 120,000 clones, about 76% seen once. Input material: peripheral blood. Receptors originate from a man at least 80 years old with acute or convalescent COVID-19.

The V gene is TRBV9, the J gene TRBJ1-1, with TRBD1 matching over 7 bases. CDR1 and CDR2 from the germline V gene are SGDLS and YYNGEE. CDR3 length: 14 residues. The J segment lost 6 bases and the V segment lost 3 bases, leaving 8 bases of the junction unmatched. Here the CDR3 reads CASSARQGIPEAFF. The CDR3 coding sequence is TGTGCCAGCAGCGCCCGACAGGGAATACCTGAAGCTTTCTTT.

The V gene is TRBV27, the J gene TRBJ2-4; D is perhaps TRBD2 (7 bases). This CDR3 comprises 15 residues. The germline V and J ends were trimmed by 5 bases and 5 bases, with 16 bases remaining between them. Germline CDR1 is MNHEY and CDR2 is SMNVEV (reference sequence). The CDR3 sequence is CASSRGAGAENIQYF. CDR3 nucleotides: TGTGCCAGCAGTCGGGGTGCGGGGGCGGAAAACATTCAGTACTTC.

The V and J genes are TRBV28 and TRBJ1-5, with D perhaps TRBD1 (5 bases). Germline V lookup: CDR1 MDHEN, CDR2 SYDVKM. Trimming cost V 6 bases and J 0 bases, with 12 bases left between them. The CDR3 has 15 residues. The CDR3 DNA is TGTGCCAGCAGACCACCCAGGGTTAGCAATCAGCCCCAGCATTTT. It yields the protein CASRPPRVSNQPQHF.

This clone was counted between two and nine times. The rearrangement joins TRBV6-2 or TRBV6-3 to TRBJ2-7; 7 bases are shared with TRBD1. Trimming took 5 bases from V and 4 from J; bases not matched to a gene: 11. In germline, CDR1 is MNHEY, CDR2 SVGEGT. CDR3 length: 15 amino acids. The CDR3 DNA reads TGTGCCAGCAGTAGCCCGGGACAGAGCACGTACGAGCAGTACTTC. Amino acids: CASSSPGQSTYEQYF.

The chain joins TRBV5-6 to TRBJ2-1; 9 bases are shared with TRBD2. Looked up from germline, CDR1 is SGHDT and CDR2 is YYEEEE. J gave up 3 bases and V 4 bases, and 5 bases lay outside the gene matches. The CDR3 length is 15 residues. The CDR3 protein is CASSTYSGGYNEQFF. CDR3 DNA sequence: TGTGCCAGCAGCACCTATAGCGGGGGCTACAATGAGCAGTTCTTC.

This rearrangement joins TRBV7-2 to TRBJ1-6; no reliable D call. The CDR3 consists of 16 residues. The V gene lost 5 bases and the J gene lost 9 bases, with 20 bases spanning the gap. Germline lookup yields CDR1 SGHTA and CDR2 FQGNSA. DNA for the CDR3: TGTGCCAGCAGCCCCTCGAGGCCGGGGTGGGGTTCACCCCTCCACTTT. It encodes CASSPSRPGWGSPLHF. The variable domain in full, completed from reference TRBV7-2 and TRBJ1-6, reads GAGVSQSPSNKVTEKGKDVELRCDPISGHTALYWYRQSLGQGLEFLIYFQGNSAPDKSGLPSDRFSAERTGGSVSTLTIQRTQQEDSAVYLCASSPSRPGWGSPLHFGNGTRLTVT.

A single count supports this clone. The chain combines TRBV6-2 or TRBV6-3 with TRBJ1-2; D perhaps matches TRBD1 (6 bases). Trimming removed 5 bases at V and 8 bases at J, with 18 bases between. From germline, CDR1 is MNHEY and CDR2 SVGEGT. This CDR3 is built from 14 residues. The DNA for the CDR3 is TGTGCCAGCAGTGGAGAAACAGGGCTAGGAGGCTACACCTTC. It translates to CASSGETGLGGYTF.

The rearrangement joins TRBV7-3 to TRBJ2-1; TRBD1 is a possible D gene (6 bases). V was shortened by 3 bases and J by 4 bases, with 13 bases between the two germline ends. CDR3 size: 15 residues. Germline lookup yields CDR1 SGHTA and CDR2 FQGTGA. The CDR3 here is CASSFRDTLYNEQFF. Here the CDR3 DNA reads TGTGCCAGCAGCTTCCGGGACACGTTATACAATGAGCAGTTCTTC. Together with reference TRBV7-3 and TRBJ2-1, the CDR3 gives the full variable domain: GAGVSQTPSNKVTEKGKYVELRCDPISGHTALYWYRQSLGQGPEFLIYFQGTGAADDSGLPNDRFFAVRPEGSVSTLKIQRTERGDSAVYLCASSFRDTLYNEQFFGPGTRLTVL.

There are many counts of this clone. This chain connects TRBV4-1 to TRBJ1-2, with a weak D call TRBD1 (6 bases). Trimming shortened V by 4 bases and J by 4 bases, and 13 bases separated the two germline ends. The CDR3 totals 14 residues. Per germline, CDR1 MGHRA and CDR2 YSYEKL. The CDR3 reads CASSPMGTTYGYTF. DNA for the CDR3: TGCGCCAGCAGCCCGATGGGGACAACCTATGGCTACACCTTC.

The gene calls are TRBV5-1 and TRBJ1-2, with 8 positions matching TRBD1. This CDR3 has 13 residues. Germline CDR1 reads SGHRS; CDR2 reads YFSETQ. V dropped 0 bases and J dropped 5; count of bases not matched to a gene: 0. The chain's CDR3 is CASSLGTGYGYTF. CDR3 coding DNA: TGCGCCAGCAGCTTGGGGACAGGGTATGGCTACACCTTC. Together with reference TRBV5-1 and TRBJ1-2, the CDR3 gives the full variable domain: KAGVTQTPRYLIKTRGQQVTLSCSPISGHRSVSWYQQTPGQGLQFLFEYFSETQRNKGNFPGRFSGRQFSNSRSEMNVSTLELGDSALYLCASSLGTGYGYTFGSGTRLTVV.

The rearrangement joins TRBV10-3 to TRBJ2-3; TRBD2 agrees at 7 bases. CDR3 length: 16 residues. V lost 0 bases to trimming and J lost 3 bases; unmatched junction nucleotides: 6. Germline CDR1 and CDR2: ENHRY and SYGVKD. The CDR3 loop is CAISESLNGRTDTQYF. The CDR3 DNA sequence: TGTGCCATCAGTGAGTCACTTAACGGGAGGACAGATACGCAGTATTTT.

This clone has a single count. The gene calls are TRBV21-1 and TRBJ2-5; the table's TRBD1 call for D was not verified on the DNA. TRBV21-1 is listed as a pseudogene. This CDR3 contains 15 residues. The CDR3 spells CASSKARGERETQYF. The CDR3 bases are TGTGCCAGCAGCAAAGCAAGGGGCGAGAGAGAGACCCAGTACTTC.

The rearrangement links TRBV7-9 to TRBJ2-2, with TRBD2 identical over 10 bases. CDR3 length: 19 residues. The V and J ends lost 5 bases and 0 bases, in that order; junction bases with no gene match: 12. Looked up from germline, CDR1 is SEHNR and CDR2 is FQNEAQ (reference sequence). This CDR3 is CASSGRGSGGNTNTGELFF. The CDR3 DNA reads as TGTGCCAGCAGCGGGCGAGGTAGCGGGGGGAACACGAACACCGGGGAGCTGTTTTTT.

The chain carries TRBV6-5 and TRBJ1-2; 7 nucleotides align to TRBD1. J was trimmed by 2 bases and V by 7 bases; bases with no gene match: 4. Germline assignment: CDR1 MNHEY and CDR2 SVGAGI. The CDR3 length is 13 residues. CDR3 loop: CASIGTANYGYTF. The CDR3 DNA reads TGTGCCAGCATCGGGACAGCAAACTATGGCTACACCTTC.

The chain employs TRBV12-3 or TRBV12-4 and TRBJ1-5; unclear D gene. V was cut by 1 base and J by 11 bases, with 12 bases left in between. CDR3 length: 13 amino acids. The CDR3 DNA reads TGTGCCAGCAGTTTAGTTGGCTTATCCTCCCAGCATTTT. Translating it yields CASSLVGLSSQHF.

This clone has a handful of counts. The chain is built from TRBV9 and TRBJ1-2; 10 bases are a match to TRBD1. Germline-derived CDR1 and CDR2 are SGDLS and YYNGEE. Germline trimming cut 3 bases from V and 7 bases from J; bases unmatched to any gene: 9. The CDR3 contains 15 residues. CDR3 sequence reads: CASSGGQGPLSGYTF. As DNA, the CDR3 is TGTGCCAGCAGCGGGGGACAGGGGCCGCTAAGTGGCTACACCTTC.

V is TRBV29-1 and J is TRBJ1-1; perhaps TRBD1 as D (5 bases). This CDR3 spans 14 amino acids. The germline gives CDR1 SQVTM, CDR2 ANQGSEA. V lost 3 bases and J 1 base, leaving 12 bases between the germline ends. CDR3 sequence reads: CSVDYGQGNTEAFF. CDR3 bases: TGCAGCGTTGACTATGGGCAGGGGAACACTGAAGCTTTCTTT.

This clone has a count of ten or more. The chain couples TRBV5-1 to TRBJ1-2; D is possibly TRBD1 (6 bases). CDR1 is SGHRS, CDR2 YFSETQ, per germline. V was clipped by 1 base and J by 8 bases, with 12 bases between them. The CDR3 sequence is 13 residues long. CDR3 in amino acids: CASSLIPRGGYTF. The DNA for the CDR3 is TGCGCCAGCAGCTTGATTCCTAGGGGGGGCTACACCTTC.

V gene TRBV30 combines with J gene TRBJ2-2; no reliable D call. Germline CDR1 GTSNPN, CDR2 SVGIG (reference sequence). The CDR3 is made up of 12 amino acids. V lost 2 bases, J lost 3 bases, and 4 bases lay in between. The DNA of the CDR3 is TGTGCCTGGAGTACGGACACCGGGGAGCTGTTTTTT. Protein product: CAWSTDTGELFF.

This clone was seen repeatedly, ten times or more. This chain joins TRBV5-1 and TRBJ1-4; 10 positions agree with TRBD1. The trim removed 4 bases at V and 1 base at J, leaving 4 bases unmatched. The V gene's germline CDR1 is SGHRS and CDR2 YFSETQ. This CDR3 is 16 amino acids long. The CDR3 region has the DNA TGCGCCAGCAGCCCGGGACAGGGGTTAACTAATGAAAAACTGTTTTTT. It yields the protein CASSPGQGLTNEKLFF.